This is a list of T cell receptor beta chains from one sample in a study of T cells in localized non-small cell lung cancer. Clones were sequenced by immunoSEQ multiplex PCR, and TCRdb holds only the in-frame ones, with some missing. The data hold around 80,000 clones, with around three quarters observed a single time. The sample was PBMCs, taken before any cancer treatment. Receptor source: a man between 40 and 69 years old with stage II squamous cell lung carcinoma. The CDR3 runs from the conserved cysteine through the conserved F or W.

j_gene: TRBJ1-3; v_gene: TRBV7-3; CDR3aa: CASIDTTSGNTIYF
j_gene: TRBJ2-4; v_gene: TRBV15; CDR3aa: CATSRDDRLAKNIQYF
j_gene: TRBJ2-5; v_gene: TRBV15; CDR3aa: CATSSDRDYQETQYF
j_gene: TRBJ1-1; v_gene: TRBV18; CDR3aa: CASSPIGGEIEAFF
j_gene: TRBJ2-1; v_gene: TRBV9; CDR3aa: CASSLDMGSYNEQFF
j_gene: TRBJ1-3; v_gene: TRBV28; CDR3aa: CASSPEGGPSSGNTIYF
j_gene: TRBJ1-1; v_gene: TRBV6-5; CDR3aa: CASSPRTGRAEAFF
j_gene: TRBJ1-1; v_gene: TRBV7-9; CDR3aa: CASSLGHLGEAFF
j_gene: TRBJ1-6; v_gene: TRBV11-2; CDR3aa: CASSLWGGVNSPLHF
j_gene: TRBJ1-5; v_gene: TRBV27; CDR3aa: CASRGAGAYSNQPQHF
j_gene: TRBJ2-7; v_gene: TRBV5-1; CDR3aa: CASSLYLGMDEQYF
j_gene: TRBJ2-7; v_gene: TRBV5-6; CDR3aa: CASSPGGPGASYEQYF
j_gene: TRBJ1-1; v_gene: TRBV19; CDR3aa: CASSFGQLLGTEAFF
j_gene: TRBJ1-5; v_gene: TRBV27; CDR3aa: CASSLTGVQPQHF
j_gene: TRBJ1-5; v_gene: TRBV28; CDR3aa: CASSLMSNQPQHF